Detailed here is one T cell receptor (beta chain). This sample is drawn from a study of blood T cell repertoires in COVID-19. Only in-frame clones appear in the TCRdb table, and some are missing; sequencing was by immunoSEQ multiplex PCR. This sample has around 110,000 clones; roughly 80% occur once, and the top ten carry about 2.1%. V lost 2 bases, J lost 3 bases, and 14 bases lay in between. This CDR3 has 16 amino acids. From germline, CDR1 is LGHDT and CDR2 YNNKEL (reference sequence). The V gene is TRBV3-1 (or the pseudogene TRBV3-2), the J gene TRBJ1-5; weak D call: TRBD1 (5 bases). Sequenced sample: peripheral blood. The clonotype was recovered from a young man with acute or convalescent COVID-19. The CDR3 protein is CASSQQGCETNQPQHF. In nucleotides, the CDR3 is TGTGCCAGCAGCCAACAGGGATGTGAGACCAATCAGCCCCAGCATTTT.